The T cell receptor beta chain described here comes from a study of blood T cell repertoires in COVID-19. Some clones are missing from TCRdb's copy, which holds only in-frame ones; the method was immunoSEQ multiplex PCR. The sample includes more than 200,000 clones, more than 75% of them seen just once. This TCR came from a middle-aged woman with acute COVID-19. The source material was PBMCs or T cells enriched from blood (not recorded which).

The CDR3 region is CASSRGQSGNTIYF. As DNA, the CDR3 is TGTGCCAGCAGCCGGGGACAGTCTGGAAACACCATATATTTT. The J gene is TRBJ1-3, the V gene TRBV7-8, with TRBD1 matching 7 bases. The CDR3 is made up of 14 amino acids. Trimming at V came to 5 bases and at J to 1 base, leaving 2 bases not matched to a gene. Germline loops: CDR1 SGHVS, CDR2 FQNEAQ.